The text below deals with one T cell receptor beta chain. Its antigen remains undetermined. It has no much larger one-base neighbor in the sample; base qualities were not kept. V loses 2 bases, J loses 1 base, and the germline ends lie 11 bases apart. From a lookup of the germline V gene, CDR1 and CDR2 are SGHRS and YFSETQ. The CDR3 measures 15 amino acids from cysteine to phenylalanine. Only the CDR3 DNA stays, 45 bases, in frame from base 1. For sequencing of the TCRbeta CDR3 region, genomic DNA was extracted from the sorted cells. The immunoSEQ Assay was used for sequencing of TCRbeta CDR3 regions. Held by TCRdb, this immuneACCESS table contains in-frame sequences only and omits some clones. Under half of the omission traces to an unresolved V gene where checked; the cause of the rest is unknown. Within this sample are approximately 62,000 clones, with 80% to 95% of them counted one time only. 13% of the sample belongs to the ten largest clones.

Patients with autoimmune disease history or receiving systemic immunosuppression were excluded from the trial. Peripheral blood for TCR sequencing was collected from all dose cohorts at baseline, on cycle 4 day 1, and on cycle 7 day 1. The samples were drawn from a first-in-human, open-label, multicenter phase I dose-escalation trial of ivuxolimab. Adults with locally advanced or metastatic melanoma, renal cell, hepatocellular, or head and neck squamous cell carcinoma were enrolled in the trial. Before TCR sequencing, CD4+ and CD8+ T cells were separately sorted from peripheral blood. This record belongs to a study of OX40 agonist ivuxolimab in advanced cancers. A note on the overall study: Ivuxolimab was a fully human IgG2 agonistic monoclonal antibody targeting the costimulatory receptor OX40 (CD134). Patients were allowed to have had prior anti-PD-1, anti-PD-L1 or anti-CTLA-4 therapy, and around 40% of the dose-escalation patients had previously received checkpoint inhibitors. Intravenous ivuxolimab was administered to patients every 2 weeks at six dose levels: 0.01, 0.1, 0.3, 1.5, 3 and 10 mg/kg. The paper describes the monotherapy dose-escalation part (N of about 47 patients) of the phase I trial of ivuxolimab. In the dose-escalation cohort, 75% to 90% of patients were male, and the mean age was roughly 60 years with a range of roughly 23 to 79. The point of sequencing TCRbeta in the periphery was to test whether ivuxolimab changed TCR sequence diversity and drove clonal T-cell expansion. Partial responses occurred in three dose-escalation patients: two with cutaneous melanoma and one with hepatocellular carcinoma. Of the roughly 51 patients in dose escalation, 19 had hepatocellular carcinoma, some 15 had melanoma, 9 had renal cell carcinoma and 9 had head and neck cancer.

Overall study results and their limits: Low levels of normalized T-cell clonal expansion were also shown by some nonresponding patients. The antigen specificity of the peripheral T cells that underwent clonal expansion was not determined. After ivuxolimab, expanded clones were on average more numerous among CD8+ T cells than among CD4+ T cells. In the 0.1-3.0 mg/kg groups, partial responders were among the patients with the lowest normalized peripheral clonal expansion, particularly in CD8+ T cells. At doses of 0.1 to 3.0 mg/kg, clonal expansion of both CD4+ and CD8+ T cells in blood was seen between baseline and week 6.

This clonotype originated in an adult with an advanced solid tumor such as melanoma, head and neck, liver or kidney cancer. The chain uses TRBV5-1 and TRBJ2-3, with no confidently assigned D gene. Sample: CD4+ or CD8+ T cells sorted from blood, taken in a trial of the OX40 agonist ivuxolimab. The sequenced DNA: TGCGCCAGCAGCTTAGAGACACTACGCACAGATACGCAGTATTTT. This yields the protein CASSLETLRTDTQYF.